This TCR delta chain was identified during a study of Vδ1+ human thymocytes. Notes on this clone: What it binds is not known.

RNA was extracted from the cells and then reverse transcribed. CDR3 amplicons came from multiplex PCR with pooled V-gene forward and constant-region reverse primers. TCRdb re-analyzed the multiplex PCR reads via CATT. This table has 54,000 or so delta-chain clones, 15% appearing once. Germline lookup yields CDR1 TSWWSYY and CDR2 QGS. With V trimmed by 0 bases and J by 8 bases, 22 bases remained unmatched. This CDR3 has 21 amino acids. Whole-study results and caveats: Unlike peripheral blood Vdelta1+ controls, thymic delta-chain sequences included about 20% Vdelta2 and few Vdelta3. Thymic TRG and TRD repertoires appeared highly polyclonal, with Gaussian CDR3 length distributions.

This rearrangement joins TRDV1 to TRDJ1, with 12 bases identical to TRDD3. This receptor was taken from a boy in the first two years of life who had congenital heart surgery. Sequenced sample: Vdelta1+ gamma-delta thymocytes from the thymus. The subset denotes: FACS-sorted CD3+ TCRalphabeta- TCRVdelta1+ TCRVdelta2- thymocytes. The CDR3 loop is CALGELPATTLGDTEEDKLIF. The CDR3 DNA reads as TGTGCTCTTGGGGAACTACCCGCTACAACACTGGGGGATACTGAGGAGGACAAACTCATCTTT.